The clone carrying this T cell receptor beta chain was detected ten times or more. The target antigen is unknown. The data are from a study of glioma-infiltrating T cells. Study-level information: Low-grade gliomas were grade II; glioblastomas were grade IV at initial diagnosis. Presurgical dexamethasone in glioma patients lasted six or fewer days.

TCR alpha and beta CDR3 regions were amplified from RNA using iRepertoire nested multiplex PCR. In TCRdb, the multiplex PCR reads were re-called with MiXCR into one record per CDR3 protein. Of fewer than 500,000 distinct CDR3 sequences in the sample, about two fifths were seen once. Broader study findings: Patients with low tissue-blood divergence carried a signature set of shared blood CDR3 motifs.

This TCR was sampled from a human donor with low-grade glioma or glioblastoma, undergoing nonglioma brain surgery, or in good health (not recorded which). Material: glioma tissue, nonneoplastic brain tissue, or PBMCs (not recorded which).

CDR3 sequence reads: CASSPLLAVTDTQYF. CDR3 coding DNA: TGTGCCAGCAGTCCTCTACTAGCGGTCACAGATACGCAGTATTTT. The genes are TRBV6-2 or TRBV6-3 and TRBJ2-3; 8 bases are a match to TRBD2. V was pared by 5 bases and J by 2 bases, with 6 bases of the junction left unmatched. Germline CDR1 reads MNHEY; CDR2 reads SVGEGT. The CDR3 has 15 residues.